This T cell receptor (beta chain) was recovered during a study of T cell responses to AZD1222 COVID-19 vaccine. Clones were read by immunoSEQ multiplex PCR, and TCRdb kept only the in-frame ones, dropping some. The data show some 150,000 clones, around 91% seen once. Germline loops: CDR1 DFQATT, CDR2 SNEGSKA (reference sequence). This CDR3 has 14 residues. V was clipped by 3 bases and J by 2 bases, with 13 bases between them. The source of this sequence is an adult in good health. Source: peripheral blood, taken on day 0 of AZD1222 vaccination. J is TRBJ1-2 and V is TRBV20-1; D is unclear. Written as DNA, the CDR3 is TGCAGTGCTAGTCCGCAAGTGGGGAACTATGGCTACACCTTC. It codes for CSASPQVGNYGYTF.